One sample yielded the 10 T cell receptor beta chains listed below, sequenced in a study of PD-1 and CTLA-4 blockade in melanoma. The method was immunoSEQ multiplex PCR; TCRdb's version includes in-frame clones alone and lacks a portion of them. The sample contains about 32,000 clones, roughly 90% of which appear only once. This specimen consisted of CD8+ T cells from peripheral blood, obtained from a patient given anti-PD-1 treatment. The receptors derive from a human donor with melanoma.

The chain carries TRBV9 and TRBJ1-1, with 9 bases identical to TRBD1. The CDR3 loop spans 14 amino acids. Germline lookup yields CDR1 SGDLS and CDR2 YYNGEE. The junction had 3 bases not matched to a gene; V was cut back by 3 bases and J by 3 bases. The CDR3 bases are TGTGCCAGCAGCGCGACAGGGGGTTACACTGAAGCTTTCTTT. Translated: CASSATGGYTEAFF.

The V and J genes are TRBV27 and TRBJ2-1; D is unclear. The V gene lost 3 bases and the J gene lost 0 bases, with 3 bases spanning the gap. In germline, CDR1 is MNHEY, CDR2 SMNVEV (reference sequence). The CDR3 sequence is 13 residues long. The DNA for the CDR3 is TGTGCCAGCAGTTTTAGCTCCTACAATGAGCAGTTCTTC. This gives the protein CASSFSSYNEQFF.

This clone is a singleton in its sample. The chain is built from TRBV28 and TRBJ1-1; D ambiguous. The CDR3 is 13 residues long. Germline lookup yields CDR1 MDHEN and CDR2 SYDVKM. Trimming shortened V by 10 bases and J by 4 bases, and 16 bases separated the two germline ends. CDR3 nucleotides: TGTGCCACGGCGACGATCGAGGGCACTGAAGCTTTCTTT. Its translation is CATATIEGTEAFF.

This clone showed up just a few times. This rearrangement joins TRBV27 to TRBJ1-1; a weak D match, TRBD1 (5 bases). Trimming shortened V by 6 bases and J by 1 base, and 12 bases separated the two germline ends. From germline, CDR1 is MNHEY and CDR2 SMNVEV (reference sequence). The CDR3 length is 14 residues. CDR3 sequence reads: CASRRKQENTEAFF. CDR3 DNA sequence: TGTGCCAGCAGGAGGAAACAGGAGAACACTGAAGCTTTCTTT.

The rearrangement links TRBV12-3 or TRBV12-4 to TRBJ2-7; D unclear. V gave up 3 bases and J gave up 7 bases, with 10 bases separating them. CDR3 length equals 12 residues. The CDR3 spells CASSFLGIEQYF. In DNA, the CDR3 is TGTGCCAGCAGTTTCCTGGGGATAGAGCAGTACTTC.

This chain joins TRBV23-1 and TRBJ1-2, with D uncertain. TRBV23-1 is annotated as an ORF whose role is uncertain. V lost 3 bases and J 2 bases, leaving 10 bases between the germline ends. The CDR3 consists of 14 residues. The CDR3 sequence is CASSHGRRNYGYTF. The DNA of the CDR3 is TGCGCCAGCAGTCACGGCCGGCGGAACTATGGCTACACCTTC.

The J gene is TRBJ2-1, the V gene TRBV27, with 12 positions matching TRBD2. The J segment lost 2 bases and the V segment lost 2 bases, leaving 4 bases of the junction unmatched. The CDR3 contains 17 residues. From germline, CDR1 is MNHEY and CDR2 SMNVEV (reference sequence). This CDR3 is CASSLLASGGAYNEQFF. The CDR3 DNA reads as TGTGCCAGCAGTTTACTGGCTAGCGGGGGGGCCTACAATGAGCAGTTCTTC.

This CDR3 reads CASGRDSTMNTEAFF. CDR3 DNA: TGTGCTAGTGGGAGGGACAGTACCATGAACACTGAAGCTTTCTTT. The gene calls are TRBV12-5 and TRBJ1-1; the match to TRBD1 covers 7 bases. Per germline, CDR1 LGHNT and CDR2 FRNRAP. There are 15 residues in the CDR3. Trimming at V came to 6 bases and at J to 0 bases, leaving 7 bases not matched to a gene.

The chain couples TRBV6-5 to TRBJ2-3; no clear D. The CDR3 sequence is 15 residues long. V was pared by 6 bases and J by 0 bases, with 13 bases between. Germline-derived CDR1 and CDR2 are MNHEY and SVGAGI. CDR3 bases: TGTGCCAGCAGCGACTCGGAGTTTAGCACAGATACGCAGTATTTT. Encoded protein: CASSDSEFSTDTQYF.

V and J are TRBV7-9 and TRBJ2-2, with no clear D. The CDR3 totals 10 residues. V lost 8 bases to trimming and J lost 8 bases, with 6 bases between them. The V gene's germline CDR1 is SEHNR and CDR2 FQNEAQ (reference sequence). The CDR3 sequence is CASFLGELFF. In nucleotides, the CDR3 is TGTGCCAGCTTCTTAGGGGAGCTGTTTTTT.